This T cell receptor (beta chain) comes out of a study of T-cell reconstitution after alpha-beta-depleted transplantation in children (dated by TCRdb to the mid-2010s). Background on the whole study: The study quantitatively tracked T-cell immune reconstitution after TCRalphabeta/CD19-depleted allogeneic hematopoietic cell transplantation in children using TCR repertoire profiling. Results the study describes overall, beyond this receptor: The frequencies of hyperexpanded clones fell over the following months, and after one year, T-cell counts and TCRbeta diversity were mostly attributed to newly produced T cells. In some patients, high TCRbeta diversity at day 60 was attributed to recipient T cells and intrathymic progenitors that had survived conditioning. The apparently early alphabetaT-cell count recovery about two months after transplant was reportedly dependent on only several hundred rapidly expanded clones derived from non-depleted graft cells.

V is pared back by 4 bases and J by 5 bases, with 12 bases lying between the germline termini. The CDR3 runs 13 amino acids, cysteine and phenylalanine included. The only DNA kept is the CDR3, 39 bases in frame from the first base. The germline V gene encodes CDR1 SGHRS and CDR2 YFSETQ. The treatment or condition tag for this specimen amounts to: allogeneic hematopoietic cell transplantation with graft depleted of TCRalphabeta T cells and CD19 B cells. Transplant recipients were children who received TCRalphabeta/CD19-depleted allogeneic hematopoietic cell grafts. Libraries were constructed by PCR. The listed sequencing device is Illumina HiSeq 2500. Molecular barcoding was employed in the preparation of TCR libraries, with unique molecular identifiers being used to normalize TCRbeta repertoire quantification. TCRdb itself trimmed the public reads at Q25 with fastp, ran MiXCR and retained productive beta chains. Each entry merges the rows of one CDR3 protein and shows their most common DNA and genes. Present in this sample are about a million distinct CDR3 sequences, about 29% of which were seen just once. The leading ten clones occupy roughly 31% of the sample.

This clonotype was seen more than once but under ten times. The specificity of this receptor is unknown. Qualities for individual bases were not recorded, and no much larger clone is one base off. Recombination connected TRBV5-1 to TRBJ2-5; the D segment could be TRBD2, given 6 matching bases. Sequenced material: PBMCs, mostly from graft donor cells, taken 360 days after TCRalphabeta/CD19-depleted stem cell transplant. The clonotype was recovered from a boy younger than two who had a stem cell transplant for SCID, so the T cells may come from the graft donor. The DNA sequence reads TGCGCCAGCAGCCCCGGGACTTGGGAGACCCAGTACTTC. Translation gives CASSPGTWETQYF. The variable domain in full, with residues beyond the CDR3 obtained from the reference TRBV5-1 and TRBJ2-5 genes, is KAGVTQTPRYLIKTRGQQVTLSCSPISGHRSVSWYQQTPGQGLQFLFEYFSETQRNKGNFPGRFSGRQFSNSRSEMNVSTLELGDSALYLCASSPGTWETQYFGPGTRLLVL.